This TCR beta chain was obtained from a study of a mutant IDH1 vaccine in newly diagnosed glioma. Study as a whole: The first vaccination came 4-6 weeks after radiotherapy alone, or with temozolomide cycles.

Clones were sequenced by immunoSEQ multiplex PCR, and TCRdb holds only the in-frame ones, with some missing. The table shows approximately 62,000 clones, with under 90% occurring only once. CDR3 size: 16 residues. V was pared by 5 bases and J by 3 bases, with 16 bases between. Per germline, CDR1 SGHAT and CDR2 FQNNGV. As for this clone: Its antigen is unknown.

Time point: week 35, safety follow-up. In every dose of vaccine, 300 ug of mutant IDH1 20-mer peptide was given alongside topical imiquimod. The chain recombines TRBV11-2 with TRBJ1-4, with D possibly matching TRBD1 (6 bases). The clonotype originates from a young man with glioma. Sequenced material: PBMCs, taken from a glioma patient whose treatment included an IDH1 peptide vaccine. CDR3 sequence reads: CASSPQKGGPNEKLFF. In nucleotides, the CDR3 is TGTGCCAGCAGCCCCCAAAAGGGGGGACCTAATGAAAAACTGTTTTTT.